This T cell receptor (beta chain) originates from a study of T cells in Graves' hyperthyroidism and ophthalmopathy. The CDR3 covers 15 residues. Germline V gene lookup returns CDR1 LNHNV and CDR2 YYDKDF (reference sequence). Comment on this clonotype: One junction end disagrees with the germline gene, perhaps due to a read error.

Amplification targeted TCR beta CDR3 regions from RNA transcripts. The TCR CDR3 was amplified in a first-round RT-PCR using the HTBI primer set. MiXCR was run by TCRdb on the multiplex PCR reads, yielding one entry per CDR3 protein. The sample has 600,000 to 700,000 distinct CDR3 sequences; about 14% are singletons. The sequence was collected from a woman in her thirties or forties with Graves' ophthalmopathy. This rearrangement joins TRBV15 to TRBJ1-2; the D gene is possibly TRBD1 (6 bases). Sequenced material: blood. The CDR3 region is CVTSRDWDTSYGYTF. The CDR3 DNA sequence: TGTGTCACCAGCAGAGATTGGGACACCTCCTATGGCTACACCTTC.